One TCR beta chain is described in this entry. This sample is part of a study of control samples from healthy donors and cancer patients. This CDR3 region has 14 residues. Germline V gene data show CDR1 as SGHNT and CDR2 as YYREEE (reference sequence). Trimming cost V 0 bases and J 2 bases, with 9 bases left between them. Data came from immunoSEQ multiplex PCR; TCRdb stores just in-frame clones and leaves some out. The table records more than 150,000 clones, roughly 93% of them present only once. J is TRBJ2-7 and V is TRBV5-4; D gene uncertain. This clonotype was sampled from a man aged 18 to 29 in good health. Sequences were obtained from blood. The CDR3 reads CASSLDRTTYEQYF. The CDR3 coding sequence is TGTGCCAGCAGCTTGGATCGGACCACCTACGAGCAGTACTTC.